Listed here is a single T cell receptor (beta chain). Its specificity is not known. At one end, the junction sequence differs from germline, possibly due to a read error. The germline V gene encodes CDR1 SGHRS and CDR2 YFSETQ. The CDR3 runs to 15 residues. Sequencing of each sample assayed roughly 9.8 x 10^4 TCR templates. The table came from immunoSEQ multiplex PCR; TCRdb's copy has only in-frame clones and leaves some out. The data show about 60,000 clones, 83% seen once. These data belong to a study of siplizumab effects on memory and regulatory T cells. Findings of the study overall: Unstimulated naive T cells seemed to show more diversity than memory cells did, and they also seemed to be among the major contributors to the alloresponse.

Sequencing was done on a sample of memory CD4+ T cells sorted from blood. J is TRBJ2-1 and V is TRBV5-1; TRBD2 matches at 7 bases. This receptor was taken from a human donor in good health. In DNA form, the CDR3 reads TGCGCCAGCAGATTGGCCCTAGCGGAATACAATGAGCAGTTCTTC. This encodes CASRLALAEYNEQFF.